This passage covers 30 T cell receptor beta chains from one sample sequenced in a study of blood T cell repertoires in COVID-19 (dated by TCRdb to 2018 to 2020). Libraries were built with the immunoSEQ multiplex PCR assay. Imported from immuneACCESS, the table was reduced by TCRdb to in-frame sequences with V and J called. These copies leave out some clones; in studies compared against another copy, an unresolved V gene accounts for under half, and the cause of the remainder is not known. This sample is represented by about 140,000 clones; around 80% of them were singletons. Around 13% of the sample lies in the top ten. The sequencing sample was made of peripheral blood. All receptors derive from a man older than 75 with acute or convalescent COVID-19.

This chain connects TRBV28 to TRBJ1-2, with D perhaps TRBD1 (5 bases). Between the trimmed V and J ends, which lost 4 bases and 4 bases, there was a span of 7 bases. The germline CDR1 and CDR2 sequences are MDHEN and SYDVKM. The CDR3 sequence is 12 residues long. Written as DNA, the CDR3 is TGTGCCAGCAGTTGGGGGGGCTATGGCTACACCTTC. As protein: CASSWGGYGYTF.

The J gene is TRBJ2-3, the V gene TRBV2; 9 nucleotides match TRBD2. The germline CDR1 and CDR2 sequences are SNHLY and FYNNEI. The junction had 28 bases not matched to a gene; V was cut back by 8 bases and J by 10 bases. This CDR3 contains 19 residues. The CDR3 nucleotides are TGTGCCAGCGCAGCTTCTCTAACCGACGGGACTAGCCTTCGGGAGGCGCAGTATTTT. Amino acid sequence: CASAASLTDGTSLREAQYF.

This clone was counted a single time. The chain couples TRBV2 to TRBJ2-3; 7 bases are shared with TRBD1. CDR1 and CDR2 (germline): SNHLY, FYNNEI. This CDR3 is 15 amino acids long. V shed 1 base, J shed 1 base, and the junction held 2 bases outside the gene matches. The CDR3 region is CASSEGTGRTDTQYF. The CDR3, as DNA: TGTGCCAGCAGTGAAGGGACAGGTCGCACAGATACGCAGTATTTT.

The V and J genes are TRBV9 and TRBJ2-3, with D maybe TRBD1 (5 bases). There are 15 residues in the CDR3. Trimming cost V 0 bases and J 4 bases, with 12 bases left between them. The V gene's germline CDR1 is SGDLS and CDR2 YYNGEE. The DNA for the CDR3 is TGTGCCAGCAGCGTAGGTCCGTACAGGCCAGATACGCAGTATTTT. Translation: CASSVGPYRPDTQYF. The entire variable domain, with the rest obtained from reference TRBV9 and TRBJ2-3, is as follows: DSGVTQTPKHLITATGQRVTLRCSPRSGDLSVYWYQQSLDQGLQFLIQYYNGEERAKGNILERFSAQQFPDLHSELNLSSLELGDSALYFCASSVGPYRPDTQYFGPGTRLTVL.

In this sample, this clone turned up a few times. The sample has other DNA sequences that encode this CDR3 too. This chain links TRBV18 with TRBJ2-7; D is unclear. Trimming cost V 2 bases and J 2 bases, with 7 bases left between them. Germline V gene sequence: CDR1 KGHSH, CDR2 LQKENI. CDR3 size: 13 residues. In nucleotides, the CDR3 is TGTGCCAGCTCACCAGGCCTTGCCTACGAGCAGTACTTC. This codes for CASSPGLAYEQYF.

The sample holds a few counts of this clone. CDR3 DNA: TGTGCCAGCAAAACTATTATGATGGCGGGGGGACCAGATACGCAGTATTTT. It codes for CASKTIMMAGGPDTQYF. The V gene is TRBV28, the J gene TRBJ2-3; 8 bases are a match to TRBD2. Looked up from germline, CDR1 is MDHEN and CDR2 is SYDVKM. V lost 7 bases and J lost 4; bases outside the gene matches: 16. The CDR3 has 17 amino acids.

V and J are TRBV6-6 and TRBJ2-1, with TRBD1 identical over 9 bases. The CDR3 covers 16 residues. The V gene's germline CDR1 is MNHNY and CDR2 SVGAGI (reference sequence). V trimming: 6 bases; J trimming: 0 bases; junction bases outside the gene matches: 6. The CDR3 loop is CASRGQGGGSYNEQFF. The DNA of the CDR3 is TGTGCCAGCAGGGGACAGGGAGGCGGCTCCTACAATGAGCAGTTCTTC.

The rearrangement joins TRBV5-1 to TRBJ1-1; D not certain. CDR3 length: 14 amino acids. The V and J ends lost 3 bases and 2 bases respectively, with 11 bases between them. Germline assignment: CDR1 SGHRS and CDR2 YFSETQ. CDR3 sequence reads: CASSYGGSNTEAFF. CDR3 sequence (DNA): TGCGCCAGCAGCTATGGAGGGAGCAACACTGAAGCTTTCTTT. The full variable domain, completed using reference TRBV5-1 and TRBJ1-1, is KAGVTQTPRYLIKTRGQQVTLSCSPISGHRSVSWYQQTPGQGLQFLFEYFSETQRNKGNFPGRFSGRQFSNSRSEMNVSTLELGDSALYLCASSYGGSNTEAFFGQGTRLTVV.

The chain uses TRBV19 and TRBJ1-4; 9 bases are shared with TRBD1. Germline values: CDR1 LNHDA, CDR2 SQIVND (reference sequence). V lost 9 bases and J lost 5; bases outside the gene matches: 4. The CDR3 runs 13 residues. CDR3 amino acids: CASSDRGNEKLFF. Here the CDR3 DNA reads TGTGCCAGCTCGGACAGGGGAAATGAAAAACTGTTTTTT.

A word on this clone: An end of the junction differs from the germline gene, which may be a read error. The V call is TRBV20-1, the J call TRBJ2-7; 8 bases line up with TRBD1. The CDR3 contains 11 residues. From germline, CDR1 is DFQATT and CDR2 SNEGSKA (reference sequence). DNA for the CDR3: TGCAGTGCTAGAGGGGAGGACAGGGTCCTCTTC. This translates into CSARGEDRVLF.

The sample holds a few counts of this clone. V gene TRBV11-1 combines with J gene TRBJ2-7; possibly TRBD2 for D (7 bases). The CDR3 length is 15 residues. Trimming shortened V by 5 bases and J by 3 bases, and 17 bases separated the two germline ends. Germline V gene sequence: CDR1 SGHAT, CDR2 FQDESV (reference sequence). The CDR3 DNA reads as TGTGCCAGCAGCCGCAGGGGCGGGGGAAACTACGAGCAGTACTTC. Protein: CASSRRGGGNYEQYF.

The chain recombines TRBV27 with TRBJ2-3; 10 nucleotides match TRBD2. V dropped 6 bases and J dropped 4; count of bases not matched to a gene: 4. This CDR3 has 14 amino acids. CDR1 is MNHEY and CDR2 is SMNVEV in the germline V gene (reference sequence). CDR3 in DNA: TGTGCCAGCAGATTAGCGGGGGGCGCAGATACGCAGTATTTT. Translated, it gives CASRLAGGADTQYF.

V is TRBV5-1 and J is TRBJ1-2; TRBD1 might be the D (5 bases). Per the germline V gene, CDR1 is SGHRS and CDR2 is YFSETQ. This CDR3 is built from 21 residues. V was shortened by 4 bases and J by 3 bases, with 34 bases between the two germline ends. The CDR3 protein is CASSPGQGGFTEQKYHYGYTF. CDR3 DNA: TGCGCCAGCAGCCCCGGCCAGGGTGGTTTCACAGAGCAGAAATACCACTATGGCTACACCTTC.

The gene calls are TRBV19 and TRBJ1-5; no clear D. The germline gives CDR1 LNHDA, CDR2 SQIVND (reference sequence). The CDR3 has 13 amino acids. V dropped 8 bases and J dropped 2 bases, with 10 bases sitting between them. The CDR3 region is CASSGDRNQPQHF. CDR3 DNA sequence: TGTGCCAGTTCCGGGGATCGCAATCAGCCCCAGCATTTT. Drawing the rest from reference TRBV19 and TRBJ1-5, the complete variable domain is DGGITQSPKYLFRKEGQNVTLSCEQNLNHDAMYWYRQDPGQGLRLIYYSQIVNDFQKGDIAEGYSVSREKKESFPLTVTSAQKNPTAFYLCASSGDRNQPQHFGDGTRLSIL.

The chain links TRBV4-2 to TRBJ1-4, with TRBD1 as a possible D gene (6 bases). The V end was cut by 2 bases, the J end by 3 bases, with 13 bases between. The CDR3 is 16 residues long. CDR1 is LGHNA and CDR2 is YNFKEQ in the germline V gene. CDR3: CASSQLGEGANEKLFF. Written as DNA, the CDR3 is TGTGCCAGCAGCCAACTAGGGGAGGGGGCTAATGAAAAACTGTTTTTT.

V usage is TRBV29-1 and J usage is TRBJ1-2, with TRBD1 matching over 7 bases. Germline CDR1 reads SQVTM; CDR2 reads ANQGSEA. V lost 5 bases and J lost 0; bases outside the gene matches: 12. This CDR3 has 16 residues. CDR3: CSVITAWDSSNYGYTF. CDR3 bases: TGCAGCGTTATCACCGCCTGGGACAGCTCTAACTATGGCTACACCTTC.

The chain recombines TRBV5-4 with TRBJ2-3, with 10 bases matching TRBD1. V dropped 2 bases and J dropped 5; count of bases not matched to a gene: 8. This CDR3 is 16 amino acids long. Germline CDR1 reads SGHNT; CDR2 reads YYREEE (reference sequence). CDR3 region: CASSFVGTGVGDTQYF. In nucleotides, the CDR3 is TGTGCCAGCAGCTTCGTCGGGACAGGGGTAGGAGATACGCAGTATTTT.

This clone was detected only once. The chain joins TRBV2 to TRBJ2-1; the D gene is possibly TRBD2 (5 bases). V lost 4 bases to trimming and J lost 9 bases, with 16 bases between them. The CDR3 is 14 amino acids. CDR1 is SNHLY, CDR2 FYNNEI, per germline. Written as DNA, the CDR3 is TGTGCCAGCAGTGGAGGGATCAGAGTTGGTGAGCAGTTCTTC. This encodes CASSGGIRVGEQFF. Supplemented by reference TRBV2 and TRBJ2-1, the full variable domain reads EPEVTQTPSHQVTQMGQEVILRCVPISNHLYFYWYRQILGQKVEFLVSFYNNEISEKSEIFDDQFSVERPDGSNFTLKIRSTKLEDSAMYFCASSGGIRVGEQFFGPGTRLTVL.

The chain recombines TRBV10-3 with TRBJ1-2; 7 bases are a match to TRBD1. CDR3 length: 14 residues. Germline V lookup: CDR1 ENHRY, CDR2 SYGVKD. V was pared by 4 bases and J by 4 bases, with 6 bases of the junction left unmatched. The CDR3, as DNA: TGTGCCATCAGTGTGGACCGGGACAGCTATGGCTACACCTTC. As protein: CAISVDRDSYGYTF.

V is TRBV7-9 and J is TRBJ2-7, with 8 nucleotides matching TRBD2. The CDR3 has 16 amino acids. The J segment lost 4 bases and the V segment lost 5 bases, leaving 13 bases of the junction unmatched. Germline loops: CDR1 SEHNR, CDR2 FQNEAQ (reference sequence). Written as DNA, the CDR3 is TGTGCCAGCAGCGCTAGTCCGGGACTAGTATTATACGAGCAGTACTTC. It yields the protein CASSASPGLVLYEQYF.

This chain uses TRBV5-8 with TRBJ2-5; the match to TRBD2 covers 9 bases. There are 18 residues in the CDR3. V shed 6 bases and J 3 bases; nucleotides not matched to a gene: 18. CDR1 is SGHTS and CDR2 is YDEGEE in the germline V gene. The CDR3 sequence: CASTQAPGTSSVEETQYF. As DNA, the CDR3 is TGTGCCAGCACTCAGGCCCCCGGGACTAGCTCAGTCGAAGAGACCCAGTACTTC.

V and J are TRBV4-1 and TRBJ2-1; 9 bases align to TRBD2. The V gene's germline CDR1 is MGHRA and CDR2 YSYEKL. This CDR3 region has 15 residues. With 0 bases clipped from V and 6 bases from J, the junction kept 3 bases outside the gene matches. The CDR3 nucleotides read TGCGCCAGCAGCCAAGAGATGCGGGGGGGCAATGAGCAGTTCTTC. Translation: CASSQEMRGGNEQFF.

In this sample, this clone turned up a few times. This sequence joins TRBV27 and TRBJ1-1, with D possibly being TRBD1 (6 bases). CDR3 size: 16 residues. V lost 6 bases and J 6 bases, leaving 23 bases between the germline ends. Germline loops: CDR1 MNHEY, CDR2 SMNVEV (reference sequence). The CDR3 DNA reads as TGTGCCAGCAGCCCACTATGGACAGCCCCGCCAGCTGAAGCTTTCTTT. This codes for CASSPLWTAPPAEAFF.

CDR3: CASSLLGQGVYNEQFF. CDR3 DNA: TGTGCCAGCAGCTTACTAGGACAGGGGGTCTACAATGAGCAGTTCTTC. The chain uses TRBV11-3 and TRBJ2-1; TRBD1 matches at 10 bases. The germline V gene has CDR1 SGHNT and CDR2 YENEEA. The CDR3 length is 16 residues. V was pared by 2 bases and J by 3 bases, with 4 bases of the junction left unmatched.

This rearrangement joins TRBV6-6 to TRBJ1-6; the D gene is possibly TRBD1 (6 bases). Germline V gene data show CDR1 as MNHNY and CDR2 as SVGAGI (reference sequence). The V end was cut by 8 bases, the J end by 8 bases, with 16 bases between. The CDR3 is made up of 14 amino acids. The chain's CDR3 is CASGFTGTDSPLHF. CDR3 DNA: TGTGCCAGCGGATTTACAGGGACGGATTCACCCCTCCACTTT.

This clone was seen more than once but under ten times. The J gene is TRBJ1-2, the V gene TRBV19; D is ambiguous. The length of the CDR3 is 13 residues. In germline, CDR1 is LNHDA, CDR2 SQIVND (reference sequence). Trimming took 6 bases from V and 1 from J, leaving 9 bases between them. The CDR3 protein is CASRPTRNYGYTF. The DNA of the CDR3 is TGTGCCAGTAGACCCACACGTAACTATGGCTACACCTTC. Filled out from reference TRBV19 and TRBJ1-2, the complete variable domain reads DGGITQSPKYLFRKEGQNVTLSCEQNLNHDAMYWYRQDPGQGLRLIYYSQIVNDFQKGDIAEGYSVSREKKESFPLTVTSAQKNPTAFYLCASRPTRNYGYTFGSGTRLTVV.

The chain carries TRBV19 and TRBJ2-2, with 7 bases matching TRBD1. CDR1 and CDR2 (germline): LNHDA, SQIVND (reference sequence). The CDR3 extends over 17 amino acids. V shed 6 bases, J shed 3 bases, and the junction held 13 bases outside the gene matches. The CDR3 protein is CASSAVYRGEDTGELFF. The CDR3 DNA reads TGTGCCAGTAGCGCGGTTTACAGGGGTGAGGACACCGGGGAGCTGTTTTTT.

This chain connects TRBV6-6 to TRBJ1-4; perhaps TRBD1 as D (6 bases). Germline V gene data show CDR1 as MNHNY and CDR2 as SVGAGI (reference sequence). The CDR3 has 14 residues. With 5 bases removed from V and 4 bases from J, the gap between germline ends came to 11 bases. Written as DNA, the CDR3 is TGTGCCAGCAGTCCACAGGGAATTAATGAAAAACTGTTTTTT. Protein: CASSPQGINEKLFF.

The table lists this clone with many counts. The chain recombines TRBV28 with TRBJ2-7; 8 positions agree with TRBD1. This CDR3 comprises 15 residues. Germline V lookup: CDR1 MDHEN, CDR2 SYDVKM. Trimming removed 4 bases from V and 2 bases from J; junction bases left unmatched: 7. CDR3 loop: CASSWGTGRAYEQYF. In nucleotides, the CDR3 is TGTGCCAGCAGTTGGGGGACAGGACGGGCCTACGAGCAGTACTTC.

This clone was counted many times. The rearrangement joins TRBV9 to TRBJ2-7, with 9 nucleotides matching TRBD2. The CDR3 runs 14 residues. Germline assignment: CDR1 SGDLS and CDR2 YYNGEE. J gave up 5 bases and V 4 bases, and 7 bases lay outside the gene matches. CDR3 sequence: CASSKGTSNDEQYF. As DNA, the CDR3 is TGTGCCAGCAGCAAAGGGACTAGCAACGACGAGCAGTACTTC.